This TCR beta chain comes out of a study of Tregs in tolerant kidney transplant recipients. Here immunoSEQ multiplex PCR was the method, and the copy in TCRdb shows in-frame clones only, minus some. The sample has hundreds of thousands of clones; about 86% are singletons. Unstimulated Tregs (CD4+CD25+CD127-) and CD4+CD25- non-Tregs were sorted from PBMCs. Whole-study findings and limits: Tregs expanded with activated donor B cells seemed most donor-specific. Biological reproducibility was not directly addressed, but technical replication error appeared minimal. Validation in larger populations is needed because few patients were studied.

V lost 4 bases, J lost 5 bases, and 11 bases stayed unmatched. The CDR3 sequence is 16 residues long. Germline lookup yields CDR1 SGHNT and CDR2 YYREEE (reference sequence). Regarding this clone: Antigen specificity is unknown.

J is TRBJ2-5 and V is TRBV5-4; 10 bases line up with TRBD1. This TCR derives from a human donor in good health. The material sequenced was CD4+ T cells from blood. The CDR3 bases are TGTGCCAGCAGCCGAATGAAGGACAGGGGGTCGGAGACCCAGTACTTC. The encoded protein is CASSRMKDRGSETQYF.